The present T cell receptor beta chain was sequenced within a study of T cells in localized non-small cell lung cancer. Findings and limits, study-wide: Median detection of top 100 tumor clones in adjacent lung was about 52 clones. Compared with tumor, uninvolved adjacent lung displayed greater T cell clonality, ranking highest overall.

As for this clone: The antigen is undetermined.

Only in-frame clones appear in the TCRdb table, and some are missing; sequencing was by immunoSEQ multiplex PCR. There are tens of thousands of clones in the sample; roughly 84% occur only once, and roughly 8% lies in the top ten. The material sequenced was PBMCs, taken before any cancer treatment. The receptor's source is a man aged 35-69 years with stage II lung adenocarcinoma.

This CDR3 is CARSNRGQYEQYF. DNA of the CDR3: TGCGCCAGAAGTAACAGGGGGCAGTACGAGCAGTACTTC. The chain uses TRBV4-3 and TRBJ2-7, with 9 bases lining up with TRBD1. The CDR3 contains 13 residues. Trimming at V came to 9 bases and at J to 4 bases, leaving 7 bases not matched to a gene. From germline, CDR1 is LGHNA and CDR2 YSLEER.